This note documents a single T cell receptor (beta chain) sequence. A read error may be the cause here, since a much bigger clone is one base away. Full-length variable regions came from constant-region reverse primers plus semi-nested Nested Universal Primer A PCR. Via MiXCR, TCRdb re-called the 5' RACE reads, giving one row per CDR3 protein. The sample gives tens of thousands of distinct CDR3 sequences, roughly 24% of which show up once; 3.7% is in the top ten. Germline loops: CDR1 SGHRS, CDR2 YFSETQ. Trimming removed 1 base at V and 5 bases at J, with 15 bases between. The CDR3 runs 15 residues. The chain employs TRBV5-1 and TRBJ2-5; possibly TRBD2 for D (6 bases). This TCR was sampled from a female donor with breast cancer. Input material: naive CD4+ T cells sorted from a lymph node. Subset reported: naive CD4+ T cells, CD4+CD45RA+CD25-. This chain's CDR3 is CASSLSGWFVETQYF. The CDR3 DNA reads TGCGCCAGCAGCTTGAGCGGGTGGTTCGTGGAGACCCAGTACTTC.